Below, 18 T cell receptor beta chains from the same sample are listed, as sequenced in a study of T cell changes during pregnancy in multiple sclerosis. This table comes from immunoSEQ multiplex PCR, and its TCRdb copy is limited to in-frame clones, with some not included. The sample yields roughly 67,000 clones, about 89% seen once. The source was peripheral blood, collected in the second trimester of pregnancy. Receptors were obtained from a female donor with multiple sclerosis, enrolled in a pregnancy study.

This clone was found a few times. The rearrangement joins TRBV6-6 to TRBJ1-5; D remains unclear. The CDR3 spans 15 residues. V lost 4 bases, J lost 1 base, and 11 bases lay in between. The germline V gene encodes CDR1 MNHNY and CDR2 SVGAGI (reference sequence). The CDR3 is CASSSPVRSNQPQHF. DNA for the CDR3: TGTGCCAGCAGTTCCCCTGTGCGGAGCAATCAGCCCCAGCATTTT.

The DNA for the CDR3 is TGCGCCAGCAGCCAAGAGTTAGGAAGCGGTGCTGAAGCTTTCTTT. Its protein is CASSQELGSGAEAFF. V usage is TRBV4-3 and J usage is TRBJ1-1; D is unclear. V lost 0 bases and J 6 bases, leaving 14 bases between the germline ends. CDR1 and CDR2 from the germline V gene are LGHNA and YSLEER. The CDR3 totals 15 residues.

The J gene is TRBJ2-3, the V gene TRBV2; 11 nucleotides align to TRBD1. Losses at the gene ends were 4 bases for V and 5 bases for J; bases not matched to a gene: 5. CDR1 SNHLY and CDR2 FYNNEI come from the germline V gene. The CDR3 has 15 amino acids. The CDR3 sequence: CASSVMGQGGDTQYF. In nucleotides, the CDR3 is TGTGCCAGCAGTGTTATGGGACAGGGGGGAGATACGCAGTATTTT. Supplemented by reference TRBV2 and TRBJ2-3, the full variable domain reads EPEVTQTPSHQVTQMGQEVILRCVPISNHLYFYWYRQILGQKVEFLVSFYNNEISEKSEIFDDQFSVERPDGSNFTLKIRSTKLEDSAMYFCASSVMGQGGDTQYFGPGTRLTVL.

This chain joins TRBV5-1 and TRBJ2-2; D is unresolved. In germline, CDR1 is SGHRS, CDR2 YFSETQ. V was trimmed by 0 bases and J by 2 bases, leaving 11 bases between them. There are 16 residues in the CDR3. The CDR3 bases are TGCGCCAGCAGCTTGGATCAGGTCTCTAACACCGGGGAGCTGTTTTTT. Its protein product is CASSLDQVSNTGELFF.

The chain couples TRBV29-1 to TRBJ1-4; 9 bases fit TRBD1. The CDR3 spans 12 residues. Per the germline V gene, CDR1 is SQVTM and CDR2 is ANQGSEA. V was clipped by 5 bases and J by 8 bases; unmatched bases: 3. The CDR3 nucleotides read TGCAGCGTTACCGGGACAGGGGAAAAACTGTTTTTT. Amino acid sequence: CSVTGTGEKLFF.

CDR3: CASSARGFVDTEAFF. CDR3 nucleotides: TGTGCCAGCAGCGCTAGGGGGTTCGTGGACACTGAAGCTTTCTTT. This rearrangement joins TRBV9 to TRBJ1-1; tentatively, D is TRBD1 (6 bases). Per germline, CDR1 SGDLS and CDR2 YYNGEE. CDR3 length: 15 amino acids. Trimming cost V 3 bases and J 3 bases, with 15 bases left between them.

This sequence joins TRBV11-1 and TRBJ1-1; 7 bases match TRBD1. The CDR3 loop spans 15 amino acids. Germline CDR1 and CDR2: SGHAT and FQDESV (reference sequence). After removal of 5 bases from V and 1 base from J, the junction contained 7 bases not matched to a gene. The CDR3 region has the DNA TGTGCCAGCAGCCCGGGACAGCGATGGAACACTGAAGCTTTCTTT. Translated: CASSPGQRWNTEAFF.

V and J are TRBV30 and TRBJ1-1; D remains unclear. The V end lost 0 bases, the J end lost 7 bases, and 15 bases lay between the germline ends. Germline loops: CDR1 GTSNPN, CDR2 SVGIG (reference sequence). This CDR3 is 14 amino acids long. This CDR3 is CAWSVLSGFGEAFF. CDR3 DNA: TGTGCCTGGAGTGTTTTGTCAGGTTTCGGTGAAGCTTTCTTT.

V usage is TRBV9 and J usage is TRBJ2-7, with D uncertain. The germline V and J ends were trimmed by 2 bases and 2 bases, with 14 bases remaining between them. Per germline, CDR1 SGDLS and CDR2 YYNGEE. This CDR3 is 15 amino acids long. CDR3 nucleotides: TGTGCCAGCAGCGTCGACTTCGCCCCGACCTACGAGCAGTACTTC. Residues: CASSVDFAPTYEQYF.

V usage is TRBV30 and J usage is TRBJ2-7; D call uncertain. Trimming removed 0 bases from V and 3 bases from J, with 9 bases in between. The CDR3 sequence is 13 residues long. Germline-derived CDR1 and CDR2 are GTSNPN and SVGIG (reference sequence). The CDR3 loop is CAWSVFLGYEQYF. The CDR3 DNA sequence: TGTGCCTGGAGTGTATTCCTCGGCTACGAGCAGTACTTC.

This CDR3 reads CASSLLTSGRAQEQFF. Written as DNA, the CDR3 is TGTGCCAGTAGTCTCCTTACTAGCGGGAGGGCCCAAGAGCAGTTCTTC. V is TRBV19 and J is TRBJ2-1; TRBD2 aligns across 13 bases. Losses at the gene ends were 5 bases for V and 10 bases for J; bases not matched to a gene: 11. The CDR3 length is 16 residues. Germline V CDR1 and CDR2: LNHDA, SQIVND (reference sequence).

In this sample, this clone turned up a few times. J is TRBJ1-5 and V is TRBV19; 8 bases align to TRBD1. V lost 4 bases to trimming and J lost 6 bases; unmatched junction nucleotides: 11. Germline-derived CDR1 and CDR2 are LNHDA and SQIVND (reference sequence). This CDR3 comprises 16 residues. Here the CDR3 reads CASSTWTGSEGQPQHF. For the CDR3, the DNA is TGTGCCAGTAGTACATGGACAGGGAGCGAGGGTCAGCCCCAGCATTTT.

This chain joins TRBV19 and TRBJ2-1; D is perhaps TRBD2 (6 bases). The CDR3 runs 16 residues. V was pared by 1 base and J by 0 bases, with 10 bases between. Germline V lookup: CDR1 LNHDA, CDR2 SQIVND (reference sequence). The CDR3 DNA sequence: TGTGCCAGTAGTATAGGTGGCGGGGCCTCCTACAATGAGCAGTTCTTC. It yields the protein CASSIGGGASYNEQFF. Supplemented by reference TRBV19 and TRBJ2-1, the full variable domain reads DGGITQSPKYLFRKEGQNVTLSCEQNLNHDAMYWYRQDPGQGLRLIYYSQIVNDFQKGDIAEGYSVSREKKESFPLTVTSAQKNPTAFYLCASSIGGGASYNEQFFGPGTRLTVL.

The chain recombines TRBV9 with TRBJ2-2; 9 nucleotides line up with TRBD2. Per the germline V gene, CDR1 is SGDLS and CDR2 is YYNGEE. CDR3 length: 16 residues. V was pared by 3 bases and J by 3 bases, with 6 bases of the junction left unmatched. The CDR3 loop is CASSESLAGYTGELFF. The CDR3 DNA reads TGTGCCAGCAGCGAAAGTCTAGCGGGGTACACCGGGGAGCTGTTTTTT.

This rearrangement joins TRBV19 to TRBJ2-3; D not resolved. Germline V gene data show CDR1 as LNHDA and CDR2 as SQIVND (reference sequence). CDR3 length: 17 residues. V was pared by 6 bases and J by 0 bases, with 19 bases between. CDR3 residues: CASRTLNSFHSTDTQYF. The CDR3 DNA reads TGTGCCAGTAGAACCCTAAACAGCTTTCATAGCACAGATACGCAGTATTTT.

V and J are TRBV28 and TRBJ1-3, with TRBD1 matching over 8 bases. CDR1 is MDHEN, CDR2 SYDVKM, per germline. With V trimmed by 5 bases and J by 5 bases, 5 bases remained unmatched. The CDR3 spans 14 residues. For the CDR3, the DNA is TGTGCCAGCAGTGTAGGGGACAGGAGAAACACCATATATTTT. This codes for CASSVGDRRNTIYF.

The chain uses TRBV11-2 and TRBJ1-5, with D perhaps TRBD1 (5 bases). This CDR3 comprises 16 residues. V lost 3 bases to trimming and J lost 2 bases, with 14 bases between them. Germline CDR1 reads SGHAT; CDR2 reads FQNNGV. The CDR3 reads CASSLGGRGGNQPQHF. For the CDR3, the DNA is TGTGCCAGCAGCTTGGGGGGTAGGGGCGGCAATCAGCCCCAGCATTTT.

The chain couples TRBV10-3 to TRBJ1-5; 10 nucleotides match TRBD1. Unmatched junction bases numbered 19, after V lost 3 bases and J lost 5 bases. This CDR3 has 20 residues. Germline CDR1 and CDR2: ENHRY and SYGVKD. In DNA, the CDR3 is TGTGCCATCAGTGACCCAAGGCCGGGACAGGGGCAATTCGAAGATCAGCCCCAGCATTTT. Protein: CAISDPRPGQGQFEDQPQHF.